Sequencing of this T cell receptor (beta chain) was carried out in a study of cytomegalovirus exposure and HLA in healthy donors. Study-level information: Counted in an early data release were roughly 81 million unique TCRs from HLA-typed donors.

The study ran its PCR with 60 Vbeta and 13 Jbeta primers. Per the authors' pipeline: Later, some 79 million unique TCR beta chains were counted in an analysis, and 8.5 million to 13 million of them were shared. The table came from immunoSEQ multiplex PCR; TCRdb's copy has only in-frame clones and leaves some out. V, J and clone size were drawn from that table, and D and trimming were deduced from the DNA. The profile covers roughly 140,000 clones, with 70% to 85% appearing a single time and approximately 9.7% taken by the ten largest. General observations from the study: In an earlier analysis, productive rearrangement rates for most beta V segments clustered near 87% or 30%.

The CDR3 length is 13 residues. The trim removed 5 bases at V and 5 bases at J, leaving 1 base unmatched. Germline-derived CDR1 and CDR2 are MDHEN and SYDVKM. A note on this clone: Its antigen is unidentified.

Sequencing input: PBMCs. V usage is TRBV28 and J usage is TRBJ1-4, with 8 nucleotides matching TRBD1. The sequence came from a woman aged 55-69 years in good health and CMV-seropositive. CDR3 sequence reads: CASSTGGNEKLFF. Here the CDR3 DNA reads TGTGCCAGCAGTACAGGGGGGAATGAAAAACTGTTTTTT. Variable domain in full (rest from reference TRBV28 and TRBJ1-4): DVKVTQSSRYLVKRTGEKVFLECVQDMDHENMFWYRQDPGLGLRLIYFSYDVKMKEKGDIPEGYSVSREKKERFSLILESASTNQTSMYLCASSTGGNEKLFFGSGTQLSVL.